A single sample is the source of the 3 T cell receptor beta chains below, sequenced in a study of T-cell reconstitution after alpha-beta-depleted transplantation in children. For TCRbeta, the library was prepared with unique molecular identifiers. TCRdb re-derived calls from the PCR reads in MiXCR, one entry per CDR3 protein. The sample records some 590,000 distinct CDR3 sequences, roughly a tenth being singletons. The sequencing here drew on PBMCs from the stem cell graft donor, taken from the stem cell graft. The receptors were gathered from a human donor who donated a stem cell graft to a child with acute myeloid leukemia.

DNA of the CDR3: TGTGCCAGCAGCTTAGTAAGGGGGTACCAAGAGACCCAGTACTTC. Translating gives CASSLVRGYQETQYF. The gene calls are TRBV7-8 and TRBJ2-5, with D maybe TRBD1 (6 bases). The CDR3 is 15 residues long. V lost 1 base and J 0 bases, leaving 9 bases between the germline ends. Germline V lookup: CDR1 SGHVS, CDR2 FQNEAQ.

This clonotype has more than one count but fewer than ten. V and J are TRBV28 and TRBJ1-5; unclear D gene. Germline V gene lookup returns CDR1 MDHEN and CDR2 SYDVKM. Trimming took off 4 bases at V and 4 bases at J, with 20 bases between the two ends. The length of the CDR3 is 17 residues. This CDR3 reads CASSSPLGSISNQPQHF. CDR3 coding DNA: TGTGCCAGCAGTTCCCCTCTGGGCAGCATCAGTAATCAGCCCCAGCATTTT.

This clonotype has a count of ten or more. The rearrangement links TRBV7-2 to TRBJ2-7; maybe TRBD1 (6 bases). Trimming shortened V by 4 bases and J by 7 bases, and 14 bases separated the two germline ends. Per germline, CDR1 SGHTA and CDR2 FQGNSA. CDR3 length: 13 residues. The CDR3 DNA reads as TGTGCCAGCAGCTCAGAACAGGGTAGAGAGCAGTACTTC. Translated: CASSSEQGREQYF.